Given below is one T cell receptor beta chain in context. This CDR3 region has 11 residues. Trimming pared 5 bases from V and 5 bases from J, leaving 9 bases between. Germline loops: CDR1 GTSNPN, CDR2 SVGIG (reference sequence). The data are from a study of cytomegalovirus exposure and HLA in healthy donors. With 60 Vbeta and 13 Jbeta primers, the PCR was carried out. The protocol was immunoSEQ multiplex PCR, while the TCRdb copy is restricted to in-frame clones and leaves out a portion. The top ten clones hold 0.6% to 0.7% of a sample with under 150,000 clones, about 86% of them seen once. The receptor was isolated from a man aged 18 to 29 in good health and CMV-seronegative. The chain joins TRBV30 to TRBJ2-5; the D gene is possibly TRBD1 (5 bases). The sequenced sample consisted of PBMCs. CDR3 residues: CAWDSGETQYF. CDR3 DNA: TGTGCCTGGGACAGTGGGGAGACCCAGTACTTC.